This T cell receptor (beta chain) was observed in a study of blood T cells in healthy people across ages. Findings and caveats of the study: Percentage of naive T cells showed a strong correlation with TCR beta diversity.

Regarding this clonotype: Its antigen is currently unknown. A read error may account for a junction end that differs from germline.

Germline-derived CDR1 and CDR2 are DFQATT and SNEGSKA (reference sequence). The CDR3 is made up of 15 amino acids. The authors ran a second PCR of roughly 7 to 11 cycles using a sample-barcoded 5' primer and a J-beta primer mix. TCRdb fed the 5' RACE reads into MiXCR, producing one record per CDR3 protein. The sample yields approximately 490,000 distinct CDR3 sequences, approximately 25% seen once. This sample also appeared in a second study, on T cells of mothers and their children. Per that paper: The yield was over 9 million TCR beta CDR3 reads from each mother and a few million from each child.

The sequenced sample consisted of blood. This sequence joins TRBV20-1 and TRBJ2-1, with 8 bases matching TRBD2. This sequence was found in a boy aged 5-17 years in good health. The CDR3 here is CSASISAGVWNDQFF. CDR3 nucleotides: TGCAGTGCTAGTATATCAGCGGGAGTATGGAATGATCAGTTCTTC.